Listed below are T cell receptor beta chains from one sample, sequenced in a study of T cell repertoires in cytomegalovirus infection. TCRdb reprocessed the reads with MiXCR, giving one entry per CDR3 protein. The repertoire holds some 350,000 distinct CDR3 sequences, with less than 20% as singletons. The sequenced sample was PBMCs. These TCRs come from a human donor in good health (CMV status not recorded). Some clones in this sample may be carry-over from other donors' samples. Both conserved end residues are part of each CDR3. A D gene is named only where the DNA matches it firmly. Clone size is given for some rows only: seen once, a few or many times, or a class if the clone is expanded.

DNA: TGTGCCAGCAGCCGCAGCGTTGGGACCAACTATGGCTACACCTTC
CDR3: CASSRSVGTNYGYTF
D: NA
length: 15
size: few
J: TRBJ1-2
V: TRBV7-6

DNA: TGTGCCAGTAGTAGGCCCGGAAGGTTGCCCCAGCATTTT
CDR3: CASSRPGRLPQHF
D: NA
length: 13
size: NA
J: TRBJ1-5
V: TRBV19

DNA: TGTGCCAGCAGTTTAGCGGACTCCCAAGAGACCCAGTACTTC
CDR3: CASSLADSQETQYF
D: NA
length: 14
size: NA
J: TRBJ2-5
V: TRBV28

DNA: TGTGCCAGCAGTTTTAATTCGGGACAGGGGTCTGGGGCCAACGTCCTGACTTTC
CDR3: CASSFNSGQGSGANVLTF
D: TRBD1
length: 18
size: many
J: TRBJ2-6
V: TRBV12-3/TRBV12-4

DNA: TGTGCCAGCAGTTTAGGGCCCACCGGAGGAAAACTGTTTTTT
CDR3: CASSLGPTGGKLFF
D: NA
length: 14
size: NA
J: TRBJ1-4
V: TRBV12-3/TRBV12-4

DNA: TGTGCCAGCAGCTCGGGGCAGGCCACTGAAGCTTTCTTT
CDR3: CASSSGQATEAFF
D: NA
length: 13
size: many
J: TRBJ1-1
V: TRBV7-2

DNA: TGTGCCAGCAGAACGACCCAAGGATACGAGCAGTACTTC
CDR3: CASRTTQGYEQYF
D: NA
length: 13
size: NA
J: TRBJ2-7
V: TRBV6-2/TRBV6-3

DNA: TGTGCCAGCAGCTTCGGGACATCTGACGAGCAGTACTTC
CDR3: CASSFGTSDEQYF
D: NA
length: 13
size: few
J: TRBJ2-7
V: TRBV5-6

DNA: TGTGCCAGCAGCTTAGTTGGGGATGGGTACACCATATATTTT
CDR3: CASSLVGDGYTIYF
D: NA
length: 14
size: many
J: TRBJ1-3
V: TRBV7-2

DNA: TGTGCCACAGGTGTCTCCTATAATTCACCCCTCCACTTT
CDR3: CATGVSYNSPLHF
D: NA
length: 13
size: many
J: TRBJ1-6
V: TRBV7-2

DNA: TGTGCCAGCAGCCCCCCCGGACAGATCCAAGAGACCCAGTACTTC
CDR3: CASSPPGQIQETQYF
D: NA
length: 15
size: few
J: TRBJ2-5
V: TRBV7-9